The next 22 T cell receptor beta chains were all read from a single sample in a study of blood T cell repertoires in COVID-19. Some clones are missing from TCRdb's copy, which holds only in-frame ones; the method was immunoSEQ multiplex PCR. The data hold tens of thousands of clones, with approximately 83% observed a single time. Sequencing was done on a sample of peripheral blood. Receptors were obtained from a human donor in a cohort sampled during active COVID-19.

This rearrangement joins TRBV7-2 to TRBJ2-7, with TRBD2 as a possible D gene (6 bases). V lost 3 bases to trimming and J lost 2 bases, with 14 bases between them. The CDR3 consists of 15 residues. Germline CDR1 is SGHTA and CDR2 is FQGNSA. The CDR3 region is CASSFERRGAYEQYF. The CDR3, as DNA: TGTGCCAGCAGCTTCGAACGGAGGGGCGCCTACGAGCAGTACTTC.

This chain links TRBV5-1 with TRBJ2-2, with 9 bases lining up with TRBD1. The CDR3 extends over 13 amino acids. Per the germline V gene, CDR1 is SGHRS and CDR2 is YFSETQ. Trimming cost V 7 bases and J 10 bases; bases outside gene matches: 8. CDR3 residues: CASSTGGGEELFF. CDR3 sequence (DNA): TGCGCCAGCTCTACAGGGGGCGGAGAGGAGCTGTTTTTT. The variable domain in full, completed from reference TRBV5-1 and TRBJ2-2, reads KAGVTQTPRYLIKTRGQQVTLSCSPISGHRSVSWYQQTPGQGLQFLFEYFSETQRNKGNFPGRFSGRQFSNSRSEMNVSTLELGDSALYLCASSTGGGEELFFGEGSRLTVL.

This rearrangement joins TRBV28 to TRBJ1-5, with TRBD1 identical over 10 bases. V shed 6 bases and J 6 bases; nucleotides not matched to a gene: 5. CDR1 is MDHEN, CDR2 SYDVKM, per germline. The CDR3 is 14 residues long. CDR3 in DNA: TGTGCCAGCAGCCTCGGGACAGGGGTTCAGCCCCAGCATTTT. It yields the protein CASSLGTGVQPQHF. Complete variable domain (other parts from reference TRBV28 and TRBJ1-5): DVKVTQSSRYLVKRTGEKVFLECVQDMDHENMFWYRQDPGLGLRLIYFSYDVKMKEKGDIPEGYSVSREKKERFSLILESASTNQTSMYLCASSLGTGVQPQHFGDGTRLSIL.

The chain carries TRBV29-1 and TRBJ2-7, with 10 positions matching TRBD1. Germline assignment: CDR1 SQVTM and CDR2 ANQGSEA. V shed 3 bases and J 9 bases; nucleotides not matched to a gene: 8. CDR3 size: 13 residues. This chain's CDR3 is CSVEGQGSGVQYF. Here the CDR3 DNA reads TGCAGCGTTGAGGGACAGGGGAGCGGTGTGCAGTACTTC.

The chain employs TRBV19 and TRBJ2-5; TRBD2 is a possible D gene (7 bases). This CDR3 has 17 amino acids. V lost 5 bases to trimming and J lost 7 bases, with 26 bases between them. CDR1 is LNHDA and CDR2 is SQIVND in the germline V gene (reference sequence). Here the CDR3 reads CASSSPHRAGVPRTQYF. For the CDR3, the DNA is TGTGCCAGTAGTTCACCGCACAGGGCGGGGGTCCCCCGGACCCAGTACTTC.

V gene TRBV25-1 combines with J gene TRBJ2-1, with 16 bases that match TRBD2. V was pared by 2 bases and J by 2 bases, with 3 bases of the junction left unmatched. This CDR3 region has 18 residues. Looked up from germline, CDR1 is MGHDK and CDR2 is SYGVNS. The CDR3 sequence is CASSEPGLAGGAYNEQFF. Here the CDR3 DNA reads TGTGCCAGCAGTGAACCGGGACTAGCGGGAGGGGCCTACAATGAGCAGTTCTTC.

The gene calls are TRBV11-2 and TRBJ2-1; TRBD2 agrees at 8 bases. Trimming removed 3 bases from V and 5 bases from J; junction bases left unmatched: 9. Germline CDR1 is SGHAT and CDR2 is FQNNGV. The length of the CDR3 is 16 residues. CDR3 DNA: TGTGCCAGCAGCTTCTATAGCGGGACCCGAAACAATGAGCAGTTCTTC. Protein: CASSFYSGTRNNEQFF.

This chain links TRBV6-5 with TRBJ2-3; TRBD2 agrees at 8 bases. Trimming took 4 bases from V and 2 from J; bases not matched to a gene: 5. This CDR3 is 15 amino acids long. The germline gives CDR1 MNHEY, CDR2 SVGAGI. The CDR3 nucleotides read TGTGCCAGCAGTTGGTCTAGCGGGCCCACAGATACGCAGTATTTT. Its translation: CASSWSSGPTDTQYF.

The gene calls are TRBV6-4 and TRBJ2-3; perhaps TRBD2 as D (5 bases). Germline CDR1 and CDR2: MRHNA and SNTAGT. There are 14 residues in the CDR3. Trimming removed 6 bases from V and 0 bases from J, with 10 bases in between. CDR3 DNA: TGTGCCAGCAGCCGGGATGATAGCACAGATACGCAGTATTTT. Translation: CASSRDDSTDTQYF.

CDR3 in DNA: TGTGCCAGTAGTAAACAACGGGACAGGACCTACGAGCAGTACTTC. Translation: CASSKQRDRTYEQYF. The V gene is TRBV19, the J gene TRBJ2-7; 8 bases align to TRBD1. V lost 4 bases to trimming and J lost 2 bases; unmatched junction nucleotides: 7. This CDR3 spans 15 amino acids. Germline V lookup: CDR1 LNHDA, CDR2 SQIVND (reference sequence).

The chain joins TRBV3-1 (or the pseudogene TRBV3-2) to TRBJ2-7, with TRBD2 as a possible D gene (5 bases). The germline gives CDR1 LGHDT, CDR2 YNNKEL (reference sequence). V gave up 6 bases and J gave up 6 bases, with 15 bases separating them. This CDR3 is built from 13 residues. CDR3 residues: CASRNGLPGEQYF. The CDR3 DNA sequence: TGTGCCAGCAGGAACGGACTGCCGGGCGAGCAGTACTTC.

This rearrangement joins TRBV10-3 to TRBJ1-2; 8 bases fit TRBD1. The germline V gene has CDR1 ENHRY and CDR2 SYGVKD. CDR3 size: 14 residues. J gave up 8 bases and V 3 bases, and 8 bases lay outside the gene matches. CDR3 DNA sequence: TGTGCCATCAGTGAAAGGGGACAGGCGCCCGGCTACACCTTC. Encoded protein: CAISERGQAPGYTF.

The chain couples TRBV19 to TRBJ1-5; D remains unclear. This CDR3 is 18 amino acids long. Trimming pared 3 bases from V and 0 bases from J, leaving 18 bases between. CDR1 is LNHDA, CDR2 SQIVND, per germline (reference sequence). CDR3 loop: CASSMFSASEYSNQPQHF. For the CDR3, the DNA is TGTGCCAGTAGTATGTTTTCGGCCAGCGAATATAGCAATCAGCCCCAGCATTTT. Variable domain in full (rest from reference TRBV19 and TRBJ1-5): DGGITQSPKYLFRKEGQNVTLSCEQNLNHDAMYWYRQDPGQGLRLIYYSQIVNDFQKGDIAEGYSVSREKKESFPLTVTSAQKNPTAFYLCASSMFSASEYSNQPQHFGDGTRLSIL.

The rearrangement links TRBV6-1 to TRBJ2-7; tentatively, D is TRBD1 (7 bases). Germline values: CDR1 MNHNS, CDR2 SASEGT. The CDR3 is 16 residues long. Trimming shortened V by 2 bases and J by 1 base, and 15 bases separated the two germline ends. CDR3 amino acids: CASSEWRQGGSYEQYF. DNA for the CDR3: TGTGCCAGCAGTGAATGGCGTCAGGGGGGTTCCTACGAGCAGTACTTC.

This clone was observed many times. V gene TRBV6-1 combines with J gene TRBJ2-7, with 7 bases matching TRBD1. This CDR3 contains 15 residues. The germline V gene encodes CDR1 MNHNS and CDR2 SASEGT. V shed 0 bases, J shed 2 bases, and the junction held 4 bases outside the gene matches. The CDR3 sequence is CASSEATGQPYEQYF. DNA of the CDR3: TGTGCCAGCAGTGAAGCGACGGGACAGCCCTACGAGCAGTACTTC.

V and J are TRBV19 and TRBJ1-1; D remains unclear. Germline V gives CDR1 LNHDA, CDR2 SQIVND (reference sequence). The CDR3 is made up of 12 amino acids. The germline V and J ends were trimmed by 4 bases and 3 bases, with 6 bases remaining between them. CDR3 in amino acids: CASSTRDTEAFF. The DNA of the CDR3 is TGTGCCAGTAGTACTCGGGACACTGAAGCTTTCTTT. Full variable domain (rest looked up from reference TRBV19 and TRBJ1-1): DGGITQSPKYLFRKEGQNVTLSCEQNLNHDAMYWYRQDPGQGLRLIYYSQIVNDFQKGDIAEGYSVSREKKESFPLTVTSAQKNPTAFYLCASSTRDTEAFFGQGTRLTVV.

This sequence joins TRBV18 and TRBJ1-1, with a possible D match to TRBD1 (6 bases). The germline CDR1 and CDR2 sequences are KGHSH and LQKENI. CDR3 length equals 15 residues. V gave up 2 bases and J gave up 1 base, with 11 bases separating them. The CDR3 here is CASSPAGARNTEAFF. CDR3 nucleotides: TGTGCCAGCTCACCAGCAGGGGCGCGGAACACTGAAGCTTTCTTT.

This chain links TRBV5-1 with TRBJ2-1; 8 positions match TRBD1. This CDR3 has 14 residues. CDR1 and CDR2 (germline): SGHRS, YFSETQ. J was trimmed by 7 bases and V by 3 bases; bases with no gene match: 6. In nucleotides, the CDR3 is TGCGCCAGCAGCTCCCAGGGGGCATTGAATGAGCAGTTCTTC. Amino acid sequence: CASSSQGALNEQFF.

This clone was detected once. The V and J genes are TRBV5-5 and TRBJ2-7, with D unclear. The V gene's germline CDR1 is SGHKS and CDR2 YYEKEE (reference sequence). Trimming removed 0 bases at V and 5 bases at J, with 12 bases between. The CDR3 covers 14 residues. The CDR3 DNA sequence: TGTGCCAGCAGCTTGGAACCCTCGCACAACGAGCAGTACTTC. Amino acids: CASSLEPSHNEQYF.

The chain links TRBV7-9 to TRBJ1-3, with D tentatively TRBD1 (6 bases). Trimming removed 2 bases from V and 0 bases from J, with 20 bases in between. The length of the CDR3 is 19 residues. Germline CDR1 reads SEHNR; CDR2 reads FQNEAQ (reference sequence). The CDR3 loop reads CASSLSLSLETGSGNTIYF. The CDR3 bases are TGTGCCAGCAGCTTATCCCTCTCTCTTGAGACAGGCTCTGGAAACACCATATATTTT. Based on the CDR3 plus reference TRBV7-9 and TRBJ1-3, the full variable domain is DTGVSQNPRHKITKRGQNVTFRCDPISEHNRLYWYRQTLGQGPEFLTYFQNEAQLEKSRLLSDRFSAERPKGSFSTLEIQRTEQGDSAMYLCASSLSLSLETGSGNTIYFGEGSWLTVV.

This chain joins TRBV13 and TRBJ2-7; 9 bases match TRBD1. Germline lookup yields CDR1 PRHDT and CDR2 FYEKMQ (reference sequence). Losses at the gene ends were 0 bases for V and 8 bases for J; bases not matched to a gene: 11. The CDR3 has 16 amino acids. The CDR3 DNA is TGTGCCAGCAGCTTAGGGGTATGGGGACAGGGTATCCAGCAGTACTTC. It specifies CASSLGVWGQGIQQYF.

The V gene is TRBV29-1, the J gene TRBJ2-3; a weak D match, TRBD1 (5 bases). V was cut by 5 bases and J by 3 bases, with 21 bases left in between. CDR3 length: 16 amino acids. Germline CDR1 is SQVTM and CDR2 is ANQGSEA. The CDR3 reads CSVPRRFQGLTDTQYF. Here the CDR3 DNA reads TGCAGCGTTCCTCGACGCTTTCAGGGTTTAACAGATACGCAGTATTTT.